Described below is a single TCR beta chain sequence and its context. Its antigen is not known. Both 60 Vbeta primers and 13 Jbeta primers went into the PCR. Here immunoSEQ multiplex PCR was the method, and the copy in TCRdb shows in-frame clones only, minus some. Here the sample spans over 150,000 clones, under 90% being singletons. These data come from a study of cytomegalovirus exposure and HLA in healthy donors. In the study overall: Among about 380 genotyped donors, approximately 80% fell in the Caucasian-associated ancestry cluster. Notes on the study in general: A missense DCLRE1C variant was associated with V- and J-gene trimming of TCR beta chains in a later analysis, and an independent cohort replicated the association. Despite most TCR sequences being rare, some public TCRs occurred in many donors. TCR beta sequences reportedly predicted most subjects' HLA-A and HLA-B alleles accurately.

Germline lookup yields CDR1 MGHRA and CDR2 YSYEKL. The V segment lost 4 bases and the J segment 6 bases; nucleotides outside the gene matches: 14. The CDR3 extends over 18 amino acids. The source of this sequence is a man aged 30-40 years in good health and CMV-seropositive. This sequence joins TRBV4-1 and TRBJ1-4; 10 bases are a match to TRBD1. Sequenced sample: PBMCs. This CDR3 is CASSRTVNRGQGDEKLFF. The CDR3 bases are TGCGCCAGCAGCCGAACGGTAAATAGAGGACAGGGGGATGAAAAACTGTTTTTT.